This TCR beta chain was sequenced during a study of blood T cell repertoires in COVID-19. Across the whole study: Nucleic acid was either cDNA or gDNA, and it came from T cells, B-cell-depleted T cells, or PBMCs.

Participant-reported clinical history was the basis for cohort assignment. Each exposed participant met a COVID-19 case in the 2 weeks preceding study entry. In the original processing: Amplifying reference gene primers gave estimates of nucleated cell counts. Libraries were prepared by immunoSEQ multiplex PCR; TCRdb keeps only in-frame clonotypes and omits some of them. The V and J calls and clone size are taken from that table; D and trimming were inferred from the DNA. The table shows about 370,000 clones, with approximately 93% occurring only once. Material for sequencing was PBMCs or T cells enriched from blood (not recorded which). The TCR was taken from a middle-aged woman who had been exposed to COVID-19.

CDR3 DNA sequence: TGTGCCAGTAGTGAGCCCCGCGGCGGGACTGAAGCTTTCTTT. As protein: CASSEPRGGTEAFF. V is TRBV19 and J is TRBJ1-1; no clear D. Germline values: CDR1 LNHDA, CDR2 SQIVND (reference sequence). The length of the CDR3 is 14 residues. Trimming pared 5 bases from V and 5 bases from J, leaving 15 bases between.